These T cell receptor beta chains were read from a single sample in a study of T-cell memory formation after mild COVID-19. One entry per CDR3 protein results from TCRdb running MiXCR on the 5' RACE reads. The table has about 190,000 distinct CDR3 sequences, about 16% seen once; the top ten hold roughly 2.3%. The sample comprised PBMCs or a T cell subset sorted from them (not recorded which). The receptors originated from an adult woman who had mild COVID-19 (a few samples of this study predate the infection). Cell type and time point are not known. CDR3s include the opening cysteine and the closing phenylalanine or tryptophan. The order of the fields is V gene, clone size, D gene, J gene, CDR3 protein, CDR3 DNA. The D gene is left open where the match is weak. Rows may omit the clone size; those that give it use once, few, many or a size class.

TRBV7-8	few	-	TRBJ2-5	CASSLGGTLQETQYF	TGTGCCAGCAGCTTAGGGGGGACCCTCCAAGAGACCCAGTACTTC
TRBV19	-	TRBD1	TRBJ2-7	CASMDRAYEQYF	TGTGCCAGTATGGACAGGGCCTACGAGCAGTACTTC
TRBV9	-	-	TRBJ1-1	CASSALGGNTEAFF	TGTGCCAGCAGCGCGCTTGGGGGCAACACTGAAGCTTTCTTT
TRBV5-4	-	TRBD2	TRBJ2-1	CASSLGLAGAWNEQFF	TGTGCCAGCAGCTTGGGTCTAGCGGGAGCGTGGAATGAGCAGTTCTTC
TRBV24-1	-	-	TRBJ1-4	CATSEGGGEKLFF	TGTGCCACCAGTGAGGGGGGAGGTGAAAAACTGTTTTTT
TRBV12-3/TRBV12-4	many	-	TRBJ2-7	CASGSSLLTRTLGEQYF	TGTGCCAGCGGCTCCTCCCTTTTGACTCGGACCCTAGGCGAGCAGTACTTC
TRBV4-1	few	-	TRBJ1-2	CASSLSGGARMGYTF	TGCGCCAGCAGCCTATCGGGGGGGGCGCGTATGGGCTACACCTTC
TRBV20-1	few	TRBD1	TRBJ1-6	CSARVGTGGSPLHF	TGCAGTGCTAGAGTGGGGACAGGAGGCTCACCCCTCCACTTT
TRBV6-5	-	-	TRBJ2-7	CASSSDSASYEQYF	TGTGCCAGCAGTTCCGACAGCGCCTCCTACGAGCAGTACTTC
TRBV11-2	-	-	TRBJ2-3	CASSPVSTDTQYF	TGTGCCAGCAGCCCCGTAAGCACAGATACGCAGTATTTT
TRBV29-1	few	-	TRBJ2-5	CSAEGQIQETQYF	TGCAGCGCCGAGGGCCAGATCCAAGAGACCCAGTACTTC
TRBV12-3/TRBV12-4	-	TRBD1	TRBJ1-2	CATRRTGLQGGYTF	TGTGCCACCAGACGGACAGGTTTACAGGGTGGCTACACCTTC
TRBV24-1	-	TRBD1	TRBJ2-1	CATSGQGGPYNEQFF	TGTGCCACCAGTGGACAGGGGGGCCCCTACAATGAGCAGTTCTTC
TRBV5-6	few	-	TRBJ2-3	CASSFSRGGGIDTQYF	TGTGCCAGCAGCTTCAGCCGAGGGGGAGGAATAGATACGCAGTATTTT
TRBV5-1	-	TRBD1	TRBJ1-1	CASSDRGNTEAFF	TGCGCCAGCAGCGACAGGGGGAACACTGAAGCTTTCTTT
TRBV4-2	many	-	TRBJ2-2	CASSQEWWGTGELFF	TGTGCCAGCAGCCAAGAATGGTGGGGTACCGGGGAGCTGTTTTTT
TRBV4-3	-	TRBD2	TRBJ2-7	CASSQALMSGRAYEQYF	TGCGCCAGCAGCCAAGCCCTGATGAGCGGGAGGGCCTACGAGCAGTACTTC
TRBV3-1	-	TRBD2	TRBJ2-3	CASSQGLAGPSYF	TGTGCCAGCAGCCAGGGACTAGCGGGACCTTCGTATTTT
TRBV12-3/TRBV12-4	-	TRBD2	TRBJ2-2	CASSSLGGGRAGELFF	TGTGCCAGCAGTTCCCTCGGGGGCGGGAGGGCCGGGGAGCTGTTTTTT
TRBV18	few	TRBD2	TRBJ2-7	CASSPGTSDLGEQYF	TGTGCCAGCTCACCAGGGACTAGCGATCTGGGCGAGCAGTACTTC
TRBV12-3/TRBV12-4	few	-	TRBJ2-3	CASSFGGNTDTQYF	TGTGCCAGCAGTTTCGGCGGAAACACAGATACGCAGTATTTT
TRBV24-1	-	TRBD1	TRBJ1-1	CATSLGTGNTEAFF	TGTGCCACCAGTCTAGGGACAGGGAACACTGAAGCTTTCTTT
TRBV29-1	many	-	TRBJ1-2	CSVEGTVRGYTF	TGCAGCGTTGAAGGGACGGTGCGGGGCTACACCTTC
TRBV6-2/TRBV6-3	few	TRBD2	TRBJ2-7	CASSFPGTSLF	TGTGCCAGCAGTTTCCCTGGGACTAGCTTATTC
TRBV20-1	-	-	TRBJ2-1	CSALKPGSEQFF	TGCAGTGCTCTCAAACCGGGGAGTGAGCAGTTCTTC
TRBV20-1	few	-	TRBJ2-5	CSWRGGYQETQYF	TGCAGTTGGCGAGGCGGGTACCAAGAGACCCAGTACTTC
TRBV27	-	-	TRBJ1-2	CASRPASTYGYTF	TGTGCCAGCAGACCCGCCAGTACTTATGGCTACACCTTC